Each of the 21 T cell receptor beta chains below was sequenced from the same sample in a study of T cells in Graves' hyperthyroidism and ophthalmopathy. The CDR3 regions of TCR beta were amplified from RNA transcripts. The HTBI primer set drove a first-round RT-PCR of the TCR CDR3. Each CDR3 protein gets one entry after TCRdb re-called the multiplex PCR reads with MiXCR. The sample has roughly 700,000 distinct CDR3 sequences; roughly a sixth are singletons. The sequencing input was blood. These receptors were collected from a man aged 45-65 years with Graves' hyperthyroidism.

The CDR3 coding sequence is TGTGCCAGCAGCGAGGGGACAGGGAGGGAATTAGATACGCAGTATTTT. It yields the protein CASSEGTGRELDTQYF. This chain joins TRBV9 and TRBJ2-3; 9 bases line up with TRBD1. Germline CDR1 is SGDLS and CDR2 is YYNGEE. The CDR3 covers 16 residues. J was trimmed by 5 bases and V by 3 bases; bases with no gene match: 10.

Details on this clonotype: Since a much larger clone is just one base distant, this may be a read error. V gene TRBV6-1 combines with J gene TRBJ2-5; TRBD1 is a possible D gene (5 bases). The CDR3 extends over 15 amino acids. Looked up from germline, CDR1 is MNHNS and CDR2 is SASEGT. CDR3 coding DNA: TGTGCCAGCAGCCGGCCAGGGATACCCCAAGGGACCCAGTACTTC. Its protein product is CASSRPGIPQGTQYF.

This clonotype has at least ten counts. The CDR3, as DNA: TGTGCCAGCATCCGGATAATTGAGCAGTTCTTC. This translates into CASIRIIEQFF. This sequence joins TRBV27 and TRBJ2-1; D not resolved. V was pared by 7 bases and J by 9 bases, with 10 bases between. Germline V gives CDR1 MNHEY, CDR2 SMNVEV (reference sequence). The CDR3 is 11 amino acids.

This clonotype appeared many times. The genes are TRBV7-9 and TRBJ1-1; D is undetermined. Trimming shortened V by 1 base and J by 0 bases, and 18 bases separated the two germline ends. The CDR3 is made up of 18 amino acids. The germline CDR1 and CDR2 sequences are SEHNR and FQNEAQ (reference sequence). This CDR3 reads CASSLVGRIALLNTEAFF. The CDR3 DNA is TGTGCCAGCAGCTTAGTTGGACGAATAGCCCTCTTGAACACTGAAGCTTTCTTT.

This clonotype has more than one count but fewer than ten. The chain recombines TRBV4-2 with TRBJ2-3; D call uncertain. Trimming shortened V by 0 bases and J by 6 bases, and 10 bases separated the two germline ends. Per germline, CDR1 LGHNA and CDR2 YNFKEQ. CDR3 length: 14 amino acids. The CDR3 spells CASSQESNSDTQYF. DNA of the CDR3: TGTGCCAGCAGCCAAGAGAGTAATTCGGATACGCAGTATTTT.

This clonotype has ten or more counts. The J gene is TRBJ2-2, the V gene TRBV27; D perhaps matches TRBD1 (6 bases). This CDR3 spans 15 amino acids. In germline, CDR1 is MNHEY, CDR2 SMNVEV (reference sequence). The ends were cut back, 7 bases at V and 3 bases at J, with 15 bases in the middle. Here the CDR3 reads CASKPGARDTGELFF. DNA for the CDR3: TGTGCCAGCAAGCCAGGGGCCAGGGACACCGGGGAGCTGTTTTTT.

There are a few counts of this clonotype. The rearrangement joins TRBV20-1 to TRBJ1-1; possible D gene TRBD1, 6 bases. Germline CDR1 and CDR2: DFQATT and SNEGSKA (reference sequence). The CDR3 length is 13 residues. Trimming stripped 6 bases from V and 6 bases from J, with 17 bases between. The CDR3 nucleotides read TGCAGTGCATCAAGCGTCGGGGGCGCTGAAGCTTTCTTT. Translating it yields CSASSVGGAEAFF.

This clonotype has only a few counts. The chain joins TRBV3-1 to TRBJ2-5; possible D gene TRBD2, 5 bases. Germline assignment: CDR1 LGHDT and CDR2 YNNKEL (reference sequence). The CDR3 has 15 residues. V lost 0 bases and J 6 bases, leaving 14 bases between the germline ends. The CDR3 DNA reads TGTGCCAGCAGCCAAGATTCCCGATGGGAGAAGACCCAGTACTTC. Encoded protein: CASSQDSRWEKTQYF.

This clonotype was counted only a few times. This could be a read error, since a much larger clone is one nucleotide away. CDR3 sequence reads: CASSYPPRGSSYNEQLF. The CDR3 region has the DNA TGTGCCAGCAGTTACCCCCCCCGCGGGAGCTCCTACAATGAGCAGTTATTC. This chain uses TRBV6-2 or TRBV6-3 with TRBJ2-1, with TRBD2 identical over 7 bases. The CDR3 spans 17 residues. The germline V gene encodes CDR1 MNHEY and CDR2 SVGEGT.

V gene TRBV27 combines with J gene TRBJ1-2; 9 bases align to TRBD1. J was trimmed by 5 bases and V by 6 bases; bases with no gene match: 13. CDR1 is MNHEY, CDR2 SMNVEV, per germline (reference sequence). There are 16 residues in the CDR3. As DNA, the CDR3 is TGTGCCAGCAGCCCCTACACAGGGGGCGCCTATTATGGCTACACCTTC. Encoded protein: CASSPYTGGAYYGYTF.

This clonotype has a count of ten or more. This chain joins TRBV6-1 and TRBJ2-7, with 8 positions matching TRBD2. CDR3 size: 15 residues. Germline V lookup: CDR1 MNHNS, CDR2 SASEGT. V lost 5 bases and J lost 0; bases outside the gene matches: 6. CDR3 bases: TGTGCCAGCAGTCCCTTAGCGGGAACCTCCTACGAGCAGTACTTC. Its translation: CASSPLAGTSYEQYF.

This clonotype was observed a few times. The rearrangement links TRBV2 to TRBJ2-6, with D possibly TRBD1 on 6 matching bases. CDR1 is SNHLY and CDR2 is FYNNEI in the germline V gene. The CDR3 is made up of 15 amino acids. The V end was cut by 5 bases, the J end by 2 bases, with 10 bases between. CDR3 in amino acids: CASSYRETGANVLTF. The CDR3 DNA is TGTGCCAGCAGTTACAGGGAAACTGGGGCCAACGTCCTGACTTTC. Full variable domain (remainder filled in from reference TRBV2 and TRBJ2-6): EPEVTQTPSHQVTQMGQEVILRCVPISNHLYFYWYRQILGQKVEFLVSFYNNEISEKSEIFDDQFSVERPDGSNFTLKIRSTKLEDSAMYFCASSYRETGANVLTFGAGSRLTVL.

J is TRBJ1-5 and V is TRBV7-9; 7 nucleotides align to TRBD1. J gave up 7 bases and V 0 bases, and 9 bases lay outside the gene matches. CDR1 is SEHNR and CDR2 is FQNEAQ in the germline V gene (reference sequence). CDR3 length: 16 amino acids. This chain's CDR3 is CASSLALGDSLQPQHF. The DNA for the CDR3 is TGTGCCAGCAGCTTAGCGCTAGGGGACAGTTTACAGCCCCAGCATTTT.

Points on this clonotype: Possible read error: a much larger clone is one base away. The chain is built from TRBV27 and TRBJ2-7, with 11 bases matching TRBD2. The CDR3 loop spans 16 amino acids. Germline V gene data show CDR1 as MNHEY and CDR2 as SMNVEV (reference sequence). The CDR3, as DNA: TGTACCAGCAGTTCGCTCACTAGCGGGGGTTCCTACGAGCAGTACTTC. Translated, it gives CTSSSLTSGGSYEQYF.

As concerns this clonotype: The junction does not match germline at one end; this may be a read error. The chain couples TRBV28 to TRBJ2-6, with D perhaps TRBD1 (5 bases). The CDR3 is 15 residues long. In germline, CDR1 is MDHEN, CDR2 SYDVKM. The CDR3 region has the DNA TGTGCCAGCAGTTTTTATCTCTCTGGGGCCAACGTCCTGGCTTTC. Residues: CASSFYLSGANVLAF.

This clonotype was found many times. V and J are TRBV11-2 and TRBJ2-2; no clear D. This CDR3 is built from 12 residues. Germline V lookup: CDR1 SGHAT, CDR2 FQNNGV. With 1 base removed from V and 5 bases from J, the gap between germline ends came to 2 bases. The DNA of the CDR3 is TGTGCCAGCAGCTTAGCTACCGGGGAGCTGTTTTTT. Protein: CASSLATGELFF.

This sequence joins TRBV4-1 and TRBJ1-1, with 10 bases identical to TRBD1. CDR3 length equals 15 residues. V lost 0 bases, J lost 5 bases, and 3 bases stayed unmatched. The germline CDR1 and CDR2 sequences are MGHRA and YSYEKL. CDR3 nucleotides: TGCGCCAGCAGCCAAGAGGGACAGGGGAGGACTGAAGCTTTCTTT. Translation gives CASSQEGQGRTEAFF.

This clonotype has a handful of counts. V usage is TRBV7-2 and J usage is TRBJ1-5; 10 bases are a match to TRBD1. Trimming cost V 3 bases and J 10 bases; bases outside gene matches: 9. Germline values: CDR1 SGHTA, CDR2 FQGNSA. The CDR3 contains 15 residues. The CDR3 DNA is TGTGCCAGCAGCTTGACAGGGGGCGGCACCCAACCCCAGCATTTT. Translating it yields CASSLTGGGTQPQHF.

Points on this clonotype: As the CDR3 is not closed by the conserved phenylalanine or tryptophan, this likely results from a read error. This rearrangement joins TRBV5-1 to TRBJ2-5; no definite D call. The CDR3 sequence is 13 residues long. Germline CDR1 reads SGHRS; CDR2 reads YFSETQ. Trimming took 0 bases from V and 2 from J, leaving 5 bases between them. CDR3 protein: CASSLGGQETQYY. CDR3 nucleotides: TGCGCCAGCAGCTTGGGCGGACAAGAGACCCAGTACTAC.

There are many counts of this clonotype. V usage is TRBV25-1 and J usage is TRBJ1-4; no firm D call. Germline V gives CDR1 MGHDK, CDR2 SYGVNS. This CDR3 spans 16 amino acids. Trimming left V 2 bases short and J 2 bases short, with 12 bases between. The CDR3 protein is CASSEITGLTNEKLFF. CDR3 DNA: TGTGCCAGCAGTGAAATCACCGGTCTTACTAATGAAAAACTGTTTTTT. Looking up the rest from reference TRBV25-1 and TRBJ1-4 gives the full variable domain: EADIYQTPRYLVIGTGKKITLECSQTMGHDKMYWYQQDPGMELHLIHYSYGVNSTEKGDLSSESTVSRIRTEHFPLTLESARPSHTSQYLCASSEITGLTNEKLFFGSGTQLSVL.

This sequence joins TRBV6-1 and TRBJ2-2; 9 bases fit TRBD1. CDR1 is MNHNS and CDR2 is SASEGT in the germline V gene. CDR3 length: 16 amino acids. V shed 6 bases and J 4 bases; nucleotides not matched to a gene: 9. CDR3 nucleotides: TGTGCCAGCAGGACCGGACAGGGGTTCGTCACCGGGGAGCTGTTTTTT. As protein: CASRTGQGFVTGELFF.